The sequence of this TCR beta chain was determined in a study of blood T cell repertoires in COVID-19. Looking at the study overall: The samples span acute and convalescent COVID-19 from the United States, Italy and Spain. T cells, B-cell-depleted T cells, or PBMCs supplied cDNA or gDNA.

Methods used by the authors: The assay estimated nucleated cells by amplifying reference gene primers. TCRdb's table, derived via immunoSEQ multiplex PCR, lists solely in-frame clones and lacks some. For V, J and clone size, that table is used; D and trimming come from the DNA. Of around 140,000 clones listed, 81% are singletons. CDR1 and CDR2 from the germline V gene are SGHAT and FQNNGV. The CDR3 sequence is 12 residues long. As for this clone: The germline gene is not matched at one end of the junction; a read error may be the cause.

The source is an older woman with active or convalescent COVID-19. The chain employs TRBV11-2 and TRBJ1-1, with TRBD1 as a possible D gene (6 bases). The specimen sequenced was peripheral blood. CDR3: CASILRDTEAFF. The CDR3 DNA sequence: TGTGCCAGCATTCTCCGGGACACCGAAGCTTTCTTT.